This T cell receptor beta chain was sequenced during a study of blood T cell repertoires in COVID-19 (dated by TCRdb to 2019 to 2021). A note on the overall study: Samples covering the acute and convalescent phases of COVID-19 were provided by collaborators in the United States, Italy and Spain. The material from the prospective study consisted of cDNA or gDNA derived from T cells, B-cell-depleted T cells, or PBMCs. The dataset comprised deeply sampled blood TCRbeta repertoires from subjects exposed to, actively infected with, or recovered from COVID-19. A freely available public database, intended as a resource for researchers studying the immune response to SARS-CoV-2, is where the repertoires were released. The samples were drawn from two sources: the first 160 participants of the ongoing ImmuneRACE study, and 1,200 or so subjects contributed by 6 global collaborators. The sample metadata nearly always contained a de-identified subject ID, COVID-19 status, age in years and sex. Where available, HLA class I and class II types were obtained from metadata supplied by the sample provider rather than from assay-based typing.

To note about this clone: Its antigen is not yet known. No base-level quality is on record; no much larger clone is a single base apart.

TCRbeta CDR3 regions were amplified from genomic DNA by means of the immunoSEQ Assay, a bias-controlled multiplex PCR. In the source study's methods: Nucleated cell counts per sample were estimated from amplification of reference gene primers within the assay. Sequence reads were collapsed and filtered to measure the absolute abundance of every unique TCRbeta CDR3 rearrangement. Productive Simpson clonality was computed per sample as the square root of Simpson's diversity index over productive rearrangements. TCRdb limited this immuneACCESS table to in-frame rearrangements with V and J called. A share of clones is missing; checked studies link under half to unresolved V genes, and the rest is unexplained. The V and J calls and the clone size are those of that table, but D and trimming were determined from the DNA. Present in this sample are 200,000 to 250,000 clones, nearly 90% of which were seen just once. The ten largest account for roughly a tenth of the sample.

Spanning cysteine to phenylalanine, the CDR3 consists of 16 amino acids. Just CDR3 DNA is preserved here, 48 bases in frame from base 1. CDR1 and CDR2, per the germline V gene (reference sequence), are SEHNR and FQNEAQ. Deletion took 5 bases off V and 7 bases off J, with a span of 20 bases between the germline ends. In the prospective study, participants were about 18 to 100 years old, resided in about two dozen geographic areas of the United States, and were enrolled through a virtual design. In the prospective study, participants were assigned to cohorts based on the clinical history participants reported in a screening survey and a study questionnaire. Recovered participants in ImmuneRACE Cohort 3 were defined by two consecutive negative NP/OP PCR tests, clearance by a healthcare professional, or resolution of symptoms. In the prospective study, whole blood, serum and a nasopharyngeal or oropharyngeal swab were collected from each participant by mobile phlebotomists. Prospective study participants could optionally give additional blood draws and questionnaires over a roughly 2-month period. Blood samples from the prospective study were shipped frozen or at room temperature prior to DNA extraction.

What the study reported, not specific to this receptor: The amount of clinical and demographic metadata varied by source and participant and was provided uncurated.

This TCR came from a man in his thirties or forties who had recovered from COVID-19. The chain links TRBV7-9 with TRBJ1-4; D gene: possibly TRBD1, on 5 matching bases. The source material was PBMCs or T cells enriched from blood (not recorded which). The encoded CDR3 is CASSPALGGVGEKLFF. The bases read TGTGCCAGCAGCCCCGCCCTGGGGGGAGTGGGTGAAAAACTGTTTTTT.